This T cell receptor beta chain was identified during a study of blood T cell repertoires in COVID-19. Study overall: The United States, Italy and Spain were the sources of the acute and convalescent COVID-19 samples. PBMCs, B-cell-depleted T cells, or T cells provided the cDNA or gDNA that made up the material.

In the original workflow: Estimation of nucleated cell counts was performed using reference gene primer amplification. Sequenced by immunoSEQ multiplex PCR; TCRdb stores in-frame clones only, minus some. V and J calls and clone size are copied from that table; D and trimming were computed from the DNA. Of 55,000 to 75,000 clones detected, 85% to 90% appear once; the ten largest clones hold roughly 3.2%. This CDR3 contains 14 residues. The germline CDR1 and CDR2 sequences are SSHAT and FNYEAQ (reference sequence). A few counts support this clone. At one end, the junction sequence differs from germline, possibly due to a read error. The identical CDR3 is also encoded by other nucleotide sequences in the sample.

The clonotype comes from a man in his fifties or sixties with active COVID-19. Sequenced: peripheral blood. V usage is TRBV7-7 and J usage is TRBJ2-3; 8 bases are a match to TRBD2. DNA for the CDR3: TGTGCTAGCAGCTTAACGGGGGGGTCAGATACGCAGTATTTT. This sequence encodes CASSLTGGSDTQYF. The whole variable domain, remainder taken from reference TRBV7-7 and TRBJ2-3, is GAGVSQSPRYKVTKRGQDVTLRCDPISSHATLYWYQQALGQGPEFLTYFNYEAQPDKSGLPSDRFSAERPEGSISTLTIQRTEQRDSAMYRCASSLTGGSDTQYFGPGTRLTVL.